The sequence of this T cell receptor beta chain was determined in a study of blood T cell repertoires in COVID-19. Study-level background: The United States, Italy and Spain were the sources of the acute and convalescent COVID-19 samples.

Profiled with immunoSEQ multiplex PCR; TCRdb holds only in-frame clones, not every one. In the table there are around 120,000 clones, 60% to 85% of which are singletons. CDR1 is ENHRY, CDR2 SYGVKD, per germline. This CDR3 is 13 amino acids long. Trimming removed 6 bases at V and 5 bases at J, with 13 bases between. This clone was observed a handful of times. The chain has TRBV10-3 and TRBJ1-2; perhaps TRBD1 as D (6 bases). The source of this sequence is a human donor with acute or convalescent COVID-19. The donor label of this sample is uncertain. Specimen: peripheral blood. CDR3 residues: CAIRGAQGYGYTF. The DNA for the CDR3 is TGTGCCATCAGGGGGGCGCAGGGTTATGGCTACACCTTC.